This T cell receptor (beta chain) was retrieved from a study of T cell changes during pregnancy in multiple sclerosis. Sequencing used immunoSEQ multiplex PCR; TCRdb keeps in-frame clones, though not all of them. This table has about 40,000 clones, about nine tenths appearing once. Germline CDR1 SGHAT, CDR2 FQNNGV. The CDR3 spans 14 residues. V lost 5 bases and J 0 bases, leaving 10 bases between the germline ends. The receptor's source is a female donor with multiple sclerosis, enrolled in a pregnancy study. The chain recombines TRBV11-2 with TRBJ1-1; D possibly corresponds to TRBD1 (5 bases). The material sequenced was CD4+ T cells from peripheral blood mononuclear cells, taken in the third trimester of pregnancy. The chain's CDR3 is CASSKETVNTEAFF. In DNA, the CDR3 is TGTGCCAGCAGCAAAGAGACAGTGAACACTGAAGCTTTCTTT.